The 3 T cell receptor beta chains below come from one sample, sequenced in a study of blood T cell repertoires in COVID-19. The protocol was immunoSEQ multiplex PCR, while the TCRdb copy is restricted to in-frame clones and leaves out a portion. Here the sample spans about 250,000 clones, around 80% being singletons. Material: peripheral blood. The receptors shown here come from a man aged 40-55 years with active or convalescent COVID-19.

V gene TRBV29-1 combines with J gene TRBJ2-3; D call uncertain. There are 12 residues in the CDR3. Looked up from germline, CDR1 is SQVTM and CDR2 is ANQGSEA. Trimming removed 7 bases from V and 2 bases from J, with 10 bases in between. CDR3 protein: CSAGVATDTQYF. The CDR3 DNA reads as TGCAGCGCAGGCGTGGCCACAGATACGCAGTATTTT.

V gene TRBV7-3 combines with J gene TRBJ2-1, with TRBD2 identical over 11 bases. This CDR3 has 16 residues. Germline values: CDR1 SGHTA, CDR2 FQGTGA. V was pared by 5 bases and J by 3 bases, with 6 bases of the junction left unmatched. The CDR3 sequence: CASSLVGTSGYNEQFF. Written as DNA, the CDR3 is TGTGCCAGCAGCCTGGTGGGGACTAGCGGCTACAATGAGCAGTTCTTC.

The DNA for the CDR3 is TGTGCCAGCAGCTTAGCTCCGGGGTACGATGGCTACACCTTC. It codes for CASSLAPGYDGYTF. The V and J genes are TRBV7-6 and TRBJ1-2; D is unresolved. V was clipped by 0 bases and J by 6 bases, with 11 bases between them. CDR3 length equals 14 residues. CDR1 is SGHVS, CDR2 FNYEAQ, per germline.